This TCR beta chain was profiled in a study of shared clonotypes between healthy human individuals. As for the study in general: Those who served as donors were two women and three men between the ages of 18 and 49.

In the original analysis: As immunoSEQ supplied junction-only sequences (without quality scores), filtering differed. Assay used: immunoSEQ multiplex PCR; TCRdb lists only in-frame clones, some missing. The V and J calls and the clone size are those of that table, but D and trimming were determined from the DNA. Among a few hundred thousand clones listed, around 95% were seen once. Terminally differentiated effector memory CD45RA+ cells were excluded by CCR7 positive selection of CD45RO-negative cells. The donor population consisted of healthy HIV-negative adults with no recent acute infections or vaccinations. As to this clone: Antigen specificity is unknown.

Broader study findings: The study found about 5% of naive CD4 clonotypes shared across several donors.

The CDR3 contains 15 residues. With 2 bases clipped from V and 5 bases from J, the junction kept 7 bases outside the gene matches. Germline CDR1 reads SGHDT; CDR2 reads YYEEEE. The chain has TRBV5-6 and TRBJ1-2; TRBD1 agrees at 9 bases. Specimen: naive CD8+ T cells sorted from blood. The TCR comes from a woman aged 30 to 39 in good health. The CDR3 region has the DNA TGTGCCAGCAGCTTAACCGGGACAGGGAAATATGGCTACACCTTC. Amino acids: CASSLTGTGKYGYTF. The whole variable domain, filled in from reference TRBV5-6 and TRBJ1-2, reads DAGVTQSPTHLIKTRGQQVTLRCSPKSGHDTVSWYQQALGQGPQFIFQYYEEEERQRGNFPDRFSGHQFPNYSSELNVNALLLGDSALYLCASSLTGTGKYGYTFGSGTRLTVV.